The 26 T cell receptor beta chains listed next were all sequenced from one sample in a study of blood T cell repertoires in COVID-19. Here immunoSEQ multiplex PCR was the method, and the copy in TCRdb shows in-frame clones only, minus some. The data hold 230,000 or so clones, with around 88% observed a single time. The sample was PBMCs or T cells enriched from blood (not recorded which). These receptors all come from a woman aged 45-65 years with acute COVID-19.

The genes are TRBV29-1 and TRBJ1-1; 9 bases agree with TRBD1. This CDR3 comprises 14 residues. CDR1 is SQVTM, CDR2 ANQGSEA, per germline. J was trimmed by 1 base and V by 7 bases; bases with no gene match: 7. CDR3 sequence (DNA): TGCAGCGCCGGGACAGGGTACGGGAACACTGAAGCTTTCTTT. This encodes CSAGTGYGNTEAFF.

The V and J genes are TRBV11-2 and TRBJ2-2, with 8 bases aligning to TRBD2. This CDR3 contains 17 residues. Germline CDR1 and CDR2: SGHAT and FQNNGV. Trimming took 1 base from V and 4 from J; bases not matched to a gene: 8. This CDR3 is CASSLAHGRAVTGELFF. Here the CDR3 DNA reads TGTGCCAGCAGCTTAGCCCACGGGAGGGCCGTCACCGGGGAGCTGTTTTTT. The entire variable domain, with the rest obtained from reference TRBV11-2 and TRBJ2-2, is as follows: EAGVAQSPRYKIIEKRQSVAFWCNPISGHATLYWYQQILGQGPKLLIQFQNNGVVDDSQLPKDRFSAERLKGVDSTLKIQPAKLEDSAVYLCASSLAHGRAVTGELFFGEGSRLTVL.

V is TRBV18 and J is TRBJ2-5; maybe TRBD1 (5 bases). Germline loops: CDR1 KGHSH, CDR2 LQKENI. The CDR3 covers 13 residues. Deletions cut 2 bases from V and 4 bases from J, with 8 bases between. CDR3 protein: CASSPARAETQYF. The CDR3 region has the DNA TGTGCCAGCTCACCAGCCAGGGCAGAGACCCAGTACTTC.

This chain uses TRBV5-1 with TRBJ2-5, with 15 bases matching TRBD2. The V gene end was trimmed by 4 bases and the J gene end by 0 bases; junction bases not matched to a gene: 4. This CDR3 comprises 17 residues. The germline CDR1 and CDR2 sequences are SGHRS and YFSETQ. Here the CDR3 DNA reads TGCGCCAGCAGCCCCGGGACTAGCGGGAGGTACCAAGAGACCCAGTACTTC. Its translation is CASSPGTSGRYQETQYF. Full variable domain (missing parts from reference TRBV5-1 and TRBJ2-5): KAGVTQTPRYLIKTRGQQVTLSCSPISGHRSVSWYQQTPGQGLQFLFEYFSETQRNKGNFPGRFSGRQFSNSRSEMNVSTLELGDSALYLCASSPGTSGRYQETQYFGPGTRLLVL.

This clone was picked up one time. As DNA, the CDR3 is TGTGCCAGCAGCCGGACAGCAACTAATGAAAAACTGTTTTTT. It encodes CASSRTATNEKLFF. The chain carries TRBV7-2 and TRBJ1-4; tentatively, D is TRBD1 (6 bases). Germline lookup yields CDR1 SGHTA and CDR2 FQGNSA. The CDR3 consists of 14 residues. V was pared by 5 bases and J by 0 bases, with 7 bases between.

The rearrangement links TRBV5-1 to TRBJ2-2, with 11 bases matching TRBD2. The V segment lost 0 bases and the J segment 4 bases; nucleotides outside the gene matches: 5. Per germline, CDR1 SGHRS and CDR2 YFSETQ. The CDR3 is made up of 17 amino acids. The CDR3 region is CASSLGPTSGITGELFF. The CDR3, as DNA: TGCGCCAGCAGCTTGGGACCGACTAGCGGGATCACCGGGGAGCTGTTTTTT. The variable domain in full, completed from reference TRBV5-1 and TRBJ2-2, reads KAGVTQTPRYLIKTRGQQVTLSCSPISGHRSVSWYQQTPGQGLQFLFEYFSETQRNKGNFPGRFSGRQFSNSRSEMNVSTLELGDSALYLCASSLGPTSGITGELFFGEGSRLTVL.

The CDR3 sequence: CAISESSTAGGVQETQYF. Written as DNA, the CDR3 is TGTGCCATCAGTGAGTCGAGTACAGCGGGAGGGGTCCAAGAGACCCAGTACTTC. The chain has TRBV10-3 and TRBJ2-5; TRBD2 aligns across 10 bases. Germline loops: CDR1 ENHRY, CDR2 SYGVKD. CDR3 length: 18 residues. Trimming removed 0 bases from V and 1 base from J; junction bases left unmatched: 8.

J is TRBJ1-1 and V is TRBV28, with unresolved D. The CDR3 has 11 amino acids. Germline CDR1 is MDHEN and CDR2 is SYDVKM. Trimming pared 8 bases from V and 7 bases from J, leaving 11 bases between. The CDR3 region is CASHTRIEAFF. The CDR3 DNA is TGTGCCAGCCATACCAGGATTGAAGCTTTCTTT.

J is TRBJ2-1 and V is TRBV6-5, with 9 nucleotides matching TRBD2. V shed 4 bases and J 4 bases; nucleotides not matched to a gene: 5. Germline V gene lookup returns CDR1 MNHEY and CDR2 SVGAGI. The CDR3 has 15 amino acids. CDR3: CASSLLAGSYNEQFF. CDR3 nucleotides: TGTGCCAGCAGTTTGCTAGCGGGAAGTTACAATGAGCAGTTCTTC.

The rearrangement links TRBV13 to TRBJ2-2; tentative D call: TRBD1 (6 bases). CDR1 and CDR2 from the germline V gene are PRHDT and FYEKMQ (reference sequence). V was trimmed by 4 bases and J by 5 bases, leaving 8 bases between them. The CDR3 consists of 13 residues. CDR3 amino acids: CASSYDRTGELFF. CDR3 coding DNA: TGTGCCAGCAGCTACGACAGGACCGGGGAGCTGTTTTTT. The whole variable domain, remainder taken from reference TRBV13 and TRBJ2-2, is AAGVIQSPRHLIKEKRETATLKCYPIPRHDTVYWYQQGPGQDPQFLISFYEKMQSDKGSIPDRFSAQQFSDYHSELNMSSLELGDSALYFCASSYDRTGELFFGEGSRLTVL.

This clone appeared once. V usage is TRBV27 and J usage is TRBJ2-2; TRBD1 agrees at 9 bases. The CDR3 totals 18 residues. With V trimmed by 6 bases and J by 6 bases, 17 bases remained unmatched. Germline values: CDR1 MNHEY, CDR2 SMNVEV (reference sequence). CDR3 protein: CASRTPSLGTGYAGELFF. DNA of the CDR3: TGTGCCAGCAGAACACCCTCCCTGGGGACAGGGTACGCCGGGGAGCTGTTTTTT.

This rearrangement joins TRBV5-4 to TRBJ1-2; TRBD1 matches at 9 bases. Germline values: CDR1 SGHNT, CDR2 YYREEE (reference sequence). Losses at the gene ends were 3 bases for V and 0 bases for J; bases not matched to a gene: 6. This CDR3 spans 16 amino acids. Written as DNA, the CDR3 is TGTGCCAGCAGCTACGGACAGGGGCGTCCTAACTATGGCTACACCTTC. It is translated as CASSYGQGRPNYGYTF.

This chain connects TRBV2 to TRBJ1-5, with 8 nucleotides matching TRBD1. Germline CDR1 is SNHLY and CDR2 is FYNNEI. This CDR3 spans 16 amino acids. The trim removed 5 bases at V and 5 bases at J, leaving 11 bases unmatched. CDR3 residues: CASSRGQGGGHQPQHF. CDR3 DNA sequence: TGTGCCAGCAGTCGCGGACAGGGTGGAGGTCATCAGCCCCAGCATTTT. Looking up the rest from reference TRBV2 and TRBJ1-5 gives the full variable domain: EPEVTQTPSHQVTQMGQEVILRCVPISNHLYFYWYRQILGQKVEFLVSFYNNEISEKSEIFDDQFSVERPDGSNFTLKIRSTKLEDSAMYFCASSRGQGGGHQPQHFGDGTRLSIL.

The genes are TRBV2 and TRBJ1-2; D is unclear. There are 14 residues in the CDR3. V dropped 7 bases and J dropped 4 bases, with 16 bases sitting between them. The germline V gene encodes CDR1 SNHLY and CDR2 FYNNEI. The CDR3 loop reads CASTGQTSSYGYTF. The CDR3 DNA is TGTGCCAGCACTGGGCAGACAAGTTCCTATGGCTACACCTTC.

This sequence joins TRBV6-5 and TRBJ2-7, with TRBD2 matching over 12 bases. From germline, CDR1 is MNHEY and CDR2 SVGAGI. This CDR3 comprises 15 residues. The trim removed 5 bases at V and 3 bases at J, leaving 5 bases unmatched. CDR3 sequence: CASSKLAGGYYEQYF. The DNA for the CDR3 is TGTGCCAGCAGTAAACTAGCGGGAGGCTACTACGAGCAGTACTTC.

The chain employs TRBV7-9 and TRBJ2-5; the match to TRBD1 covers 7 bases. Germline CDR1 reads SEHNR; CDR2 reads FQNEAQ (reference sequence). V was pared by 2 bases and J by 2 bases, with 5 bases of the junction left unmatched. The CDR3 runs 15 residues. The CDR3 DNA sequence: TGTGCCAGCAGCTTAACCGGGACAGAACAAGAGACCCAGTACTTC. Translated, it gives CASSLTGTEQETQYF.

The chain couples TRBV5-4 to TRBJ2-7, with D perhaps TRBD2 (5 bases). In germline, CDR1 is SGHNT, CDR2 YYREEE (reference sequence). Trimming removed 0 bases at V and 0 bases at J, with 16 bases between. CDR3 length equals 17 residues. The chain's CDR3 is CASSLAGGGGGSYEQYF. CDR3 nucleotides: TGTGCCAGCAGCTTGGCCGGAGGAGGCGGAGGCTCCTACGAGCAGTACTTC.

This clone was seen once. CDR3 loop: CASSRTGHSSGNTIYF. The CDR3, as DNA: TGTGCCAGCTCGCGGACAGGACATAGCTCTGGAAACACCATATATTTT. The chain uses TRBV18 and TRBJ1-3; TRBD1 agrees at 7 bases. The CDR3 extends over 16 amino acids. Germline V gene lookup returns CDR1 KGHSH and CDR2 LQKENI. Losses at the gene ends were 6 bases for V and 0 bases for J; bases not matched to a gene: 8.

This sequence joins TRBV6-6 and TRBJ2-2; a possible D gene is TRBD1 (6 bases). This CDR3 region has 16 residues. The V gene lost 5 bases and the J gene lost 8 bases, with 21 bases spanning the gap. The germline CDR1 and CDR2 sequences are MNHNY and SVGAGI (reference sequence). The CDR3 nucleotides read TGTGCCAGCAGTGCAAACACCGGGACAAAATATGGGGAGCTGTTTTTT. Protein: CASSANTGTKYGELFF.

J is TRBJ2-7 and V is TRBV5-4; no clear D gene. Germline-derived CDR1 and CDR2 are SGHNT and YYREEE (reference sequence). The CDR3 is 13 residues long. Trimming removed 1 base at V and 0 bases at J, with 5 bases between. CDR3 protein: CASSLTGSYEQYF. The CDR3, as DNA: TGTGCCAGCAGCTTGACGGGCTCCTACGAGCAGTACTTC.

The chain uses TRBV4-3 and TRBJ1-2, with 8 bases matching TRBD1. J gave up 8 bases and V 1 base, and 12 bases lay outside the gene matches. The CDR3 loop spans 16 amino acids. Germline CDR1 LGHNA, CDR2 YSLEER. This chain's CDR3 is CASSQVQGVYEGGYTF. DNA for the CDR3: TGCGCCAGCAGCCAAGTACAGGGGGTTTATGAAGGCGGCTACACCTTC.

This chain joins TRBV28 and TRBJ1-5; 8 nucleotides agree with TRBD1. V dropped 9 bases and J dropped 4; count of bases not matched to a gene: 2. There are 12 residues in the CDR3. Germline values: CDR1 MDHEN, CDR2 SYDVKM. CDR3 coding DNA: TGTGCCAGTCAGGGGGCGAATCAGCCCCAGCATTTT. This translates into CASQGANQPQHF.

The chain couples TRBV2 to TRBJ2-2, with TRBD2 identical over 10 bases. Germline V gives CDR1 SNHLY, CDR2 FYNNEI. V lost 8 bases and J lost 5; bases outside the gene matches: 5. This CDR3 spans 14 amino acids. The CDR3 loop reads CASETSGTTGELFF. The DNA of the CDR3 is TGTGCCAGCGAAACTAGCGGGACTACCGGGGAGCTGTTTTTT.

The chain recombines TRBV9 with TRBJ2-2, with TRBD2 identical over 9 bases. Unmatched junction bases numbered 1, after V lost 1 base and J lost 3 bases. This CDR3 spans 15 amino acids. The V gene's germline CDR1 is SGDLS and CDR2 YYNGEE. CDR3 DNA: TGTGCCAGCAGCGTATCTAGCGGGGACACCGGGGAGCTGTTTTTT. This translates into CASSVSSGDTGELFF. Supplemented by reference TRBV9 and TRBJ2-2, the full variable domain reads DSGVTQTPKHLITATGQRVTLRCSPRSGDLSVYWYQQSLDQGLQFLIQYYNGEERAKGNILERFSAQQFPDLHSELNLSSLELGDSALYFCASSVSSGDTGELFFGEGSRLTVL.

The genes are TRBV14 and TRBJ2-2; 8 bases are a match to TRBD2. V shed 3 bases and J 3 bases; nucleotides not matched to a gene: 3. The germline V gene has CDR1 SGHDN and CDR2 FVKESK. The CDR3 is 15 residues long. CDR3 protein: CASSHVAGYTGELFF. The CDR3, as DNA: TGTGCCAGCAGCCACGTAGCGGGGTACACCGGGGAGCTGTTTTTT.

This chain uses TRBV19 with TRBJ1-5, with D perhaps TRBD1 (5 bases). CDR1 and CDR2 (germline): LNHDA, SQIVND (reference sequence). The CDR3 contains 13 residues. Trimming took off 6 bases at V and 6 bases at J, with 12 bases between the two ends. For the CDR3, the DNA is TGTGCCAGTAGCCCTGTGGGGGGTCAGCCCCAGCATTTT. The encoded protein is CASSPVGGQPQHF.